This TCR beta chain was retrieved from a study of PD-1 blockade in classical Hodgkin lymphoma. V shed 4 bases and J 4 bases; nucleotides not matched to a gene: 17. CDR1 is SGDLS, CDR2 YYNGEE, per germline. The length of the CDR3 is 18 residues. Sequencing was performed with immunoSEQ multiplex PCR; in TCRdb, only in-frame clones are kept and a portion is missing. The sample records about 72,000 clones, 90% to 95% being singletons. Each patient relapsed following autologous stem cell transplantation, and prior brentuximab vedotin exposure differed. The chain uses TRBV9 and TRBJ2-3; 8 bases map to TRBD2. The TCR originated in a human donor with classical Hodgkin lymphoma. The source was peripheral blood mononuclear cells (PBMCs), collected at baseline. CDR3 amino acids: CASSPTGLALGPADTQYF. For the CDR3, the DNA is TGTGCCAGCAGCCCCACAGGACTAGCCCTCGGACCGGCAGATACGCAGTATTTT.